These T cell receptor beta chains were read from a single sample in a study of PD-1 and CTLA-4 blockade in melanoma. The method was immunoSEQ multiplex PCR; TCRdb's version includes in-frame clones alone and lacks a portion of them. The sample records 16,000 or so clones, around 72% being singletons. Material: CD8+ T cells from peripheral blood, obtained before anti-PD-1 treatment. These receptors originate from a human donor with melanoma. Each CDR3 is given with its conserved first and last residue. A D gene is named only where the DNA matches it firmly. Only part of the rows carry a size: once, few, many, or a class if the clone is expanded.

clone_size d_call j_call v_call cdr3_aa cdr3_nt
once - TRBJ1-4 TRBV29-1 CSVEEGSSEKLFF TGCAGCGTTGAAGAGGGCAGTTCTGAAAAACTGTTTTTT
- - TRBJ1-1 TRBV6-2/TRBV6-3 CASSYGGNTEAFF TGTGCCAGCAGTTACGGGGGGAACACTGAAGCTTTCTTT
- TRBD2 TRBJ2-1 TRBV7-9 CASSPPGTSSYNEQFF TGTGCCAGCAGCCCCCCCGGGACTAGCTCCTACAATGAGCAGTTCTTC
once - TRBJ1-2 TRBV13 CASSILREDYGYTF TGTGCCAGCAGCATCCTACGGGAGGACTATGGCTACACCTTC
- - TRBJ1-2 TRBV7-9 CASSLLPRVYGYTF TGTGCCAGCAGCTTACTGCCGCGGGTCTATGGCTACACCTTC
- - TRBJ1-6 TRBV19 CASSISDGGPAPLHF TGTGCCAGTAGTATCTCGGACGGCGGCCCGGCACCCCTCCACTTT
- - TRBJ2-7 TRBV7-6 CASSLGTDSYEQYF TGTGCCAGCAGCTTAGGGACGGACTCCTACGAGCAGTACTTC
- - TRBJ1-5 TRBV19 CASTPRGPNSNQPQHF TGTGCCAGTACCCCTCGGGGCCCAAATAGCAATCAGCCCCAGCATTTT
- TRBD2 TRBJ2-1 TRBV30 CAWITSGPSGYNEQFF TGTGCCTGGATCACCTCAGGGCCTAGCGGCTACAATGAGCAGTTCTTC
- - TRBJ1-2 TRBV11-2 CASSLRGNYGYTF TGTGCCAGCAGCTTGAGGGGGAACTATGGCTACACCTTC
- - TRBJ1-5 TRBV27 CASSLSGSLNQPQHF TGTGCCAGCAGTTTGTCAGGGAGCTTAAATCAGCCCCAGCATTTT
- TRBD1 TRBJ1-1 TRBV27 CASRQGATEAFF TGTGCCAGCAGACAGGGGGCCACTGAAGCTTTCTTT
- - TRBJ1-2 TRBV5-1 CASSPRPAVDGYTF TGCGCCAGCAGCCCCCGGCCAGCGGTGGATGGCTACACCTTC
medium-sized - TRBJ2-7 TRBV11-2 CASSLGPDYEQYF TGTGCCAGCAGCTTAGGCCCTGATTACGAGCAGTACTTC
- TRBD2 TRBJ2-3 TRBV4-2 CASSQEDRGGYFTDTQYF TGTGCCAGCAGCCAAGAGGATCGGGGGGGGTATTTCACAGATACGCAGTATTTT
- - TRBJ2-1 TRBV5-4 CAEGINEQFF TGTGCCGAGGGTATCAATGAGCAGTTCTTC
once - TRBJ1-2 TRBV27 CASSSGQPLGYGYTF TGTGCCAGCAGTTCCGGACAGCCCCTGGGCTATGGCTACACCTTC
- TRBD1 TRBJ1-2 TRBV10-1 CASSEHNRARTGGPFYGYTF TGCGCCAGCAGTGAGCATAACCGAGCCCGAACAGGGGGCCCGTTCTATGGCTACACCTTC
once TRBD2 TRBJ2-7 TRBV6-6 CASSTSGPTYEQYF TGTGCCAGCAGTACTAGCGGGCCGACCTACGAGCAGTACTTC
- - TRBJ2-3 TRBV9 CASSYLGGADTQYF TGTGCCAGCAGCTACTTGGGGGGCGCAGATACGCAGTATTTT
- - TRBJ2-1 TRBV27 CASSWTPTGDEQFF TGTGCCAGCAGCTGGACCCCAACGGGGGATGAGCAGTTCTTC
- - TRBJ1-2 TRBV15 CATSRDPPRTNYGYTF TGTGCCACCAGCAGAGATCCCCCGCGGACTAACTATGGCTACACCTTC
- TRBD1 TRBJ1-6 TRBV6-6 CASSPQSNPGQLSSYNSPLHF TGTGCCAGCAGTCCTCAATCCAATCCGGGACAGTTGAGCTCCTATAATTCACCCCTCCACTTT
few - TRBJ1-5 TRBV15 CATSRPGRGKPQHF TGTGCCACCAGCAGACCCGGGCGGGGCAAGCCCCAGCATTTT
- - TRBJ2-7 TRBV5-6 CASSLEPKLDRAYEQYF TGTGCCAGCAGCTTGGAGCCCAAGTTGGACAGAGCCTACGAGCAGTACTTC
- - TRBJ1-2 TRBV5-6 CASSSQQGFGKVGYTF TGTGCCAGCAGCTCTCAACAGGGTTTTGGTAAGGTTGGCTACACCTTC
- - TRBJ1-2 TRBV5-1 CASSLLYRDTGYGYTF TGCGCCAGCAGCTTGCTCTACCGGGACACAGGGTATGGCTACACCTTC